The 31 T cell receptor beta chains in this list originate from one sample, sequenced in a study of T-cell memory formation after mild COVID-19. TCRdb reprocessed the 5' RACE reads via MiXCR and lists one record per CDR3 protein. Among under 450,000 distinct CDR3 sequences listed, less than 25% were seen once. Sequenced material: PBMCs or a T cell subset sorted from them (not recorded which). These receptors were collected from an adult woman who had mild COVID-19 (a few samples of this study predate the infection). Cell type and time point are not known.

V usage is TRBV30 and J usage is TRBJ2-7; D is undetermined. Trimming removed 5 bases from V and 0 bases from J, with 8 bases in between. The germline CDR1 and CDR2 sequences are GTSNPN and SVGIG (reference sequence). This CDR3 comprises 12 residues. In DNA form, the CDR3 reads TGTGCCTGGTCGGGCCTCTCCTACGAGCAGTACTTC. Its protein is CAWSGLSYEQYF.

This clonotype has more than one count but fewer than ten. The chain carries TRBV29-1 and TRBJ2-7, with TRBD1 matching 7 bases. The CDR3 has 13 amino acids. V was pared by 7 bases and J by 2 bases, with 8 bases of the junction left unmatched. Germline lookup yields CDR1 SQVTM and CDR2 ANQGSEA. For the CDR3, the DNA is TGCAGCGCCGTCGACAGGGACACCTACGAGCAGTACTTC. Residues: CSAVDRDTYEQYF.

The chain uses TRBV7-9 and TRBJ2-3; the match to TRBD1 covers 10 bases. The CDR3 has 15 residues. The V gene end was trimmed by 4 bases and the J gene end by 5 bases; junction bases not matched to a gene: 6. CDR1 and CDR2 (germline): SEHNR, FQNEAQ (reference sequence). DNA for the CDR3: TGTGCCAGCAGCTCTCCGGGACAGGGGCGAGATACGCAGTATTTT. Protein sequence: CASSSPGQGRDTQYF.

The J gene is TRBJ2-2, the V gene TRBV7-9; no clear D. Germline CDR1 reads SEHNR; CDR2 reads FQNEAQ (reference sequence). The CDR3 is made up of 14 amino acids. V gave up 5 bases and J gave up 4 bases, with 11 bases separating them. The CDR3 loop is CASSPQVVTGELFF. As DNA, the CDR3 is TGTGCCAGCAGCCCCCAGGTAGTCACCGGGGAGCTGTTTTTT.

This clonotype was picked up many times. V usage is TRBV5-1 and J usage is TRBJ2-3; tentative D call: TRBD2 (5 bases). The CDR3 length is 15 residues. V lost 1 base and J 5 bases, leaving 14 bases between the germline ends. Germline CDR1 and CDR2: SGHRS and YFSETQ. As DNA, the CDR3 is TGCGCCAGCAGCTTGAACTCGAACGGGAAAGATACGCAGTATTTT. It translates to CASSLNSNGKDTQYF.

The chain's CDR3 is CASSLQGAPPQYF. The CDR3 DNA follows: TGTGCCAGCAGTTTACAGGGAGCTCCGCCGCAGTACTTC. The V and J genes are TRBV12-3 or TRBV12-4 and TRBJ2-7; either TRBD1 or TRBD2 may fit D (5 bases each). This CDR3 has 13 residues. Trimming cost V 2 bases and J 9 bases, with 14 bases left between them.

The table lists this clonotype with many counts. The chain has TRBV20-1 and TRBJ2-3; no reliable D call. The CDR3 loop spans 16 amino acids. The V gene's germline CDR1 is DFQATT and CDR2 SNEGSKA (reference sequence). The V end lost 1 base, the J end lost 0 bases, and 14 bases lay between the germline ends. In nucleotides, the CDR3 is TGCAGTGCTAGAGCTGGCGAGGTGACTAGCACAGATACGCAGTATTTT. It codes for CSARAGEVTSTDTQYF.

This clonotype was counted at least ten times. This chain connects TRBV6-6 to TRBJ2-1; tentatively, D is TRBD2 (5 bases). With 6 bases removed from V and 6 bases from J, the gap between germline ends came to 9 bases. The germline CDR1 and CDR2 sequences are MNHNY and SVGAGI (reference sequence). The CDR3 spans 12 residues. In DNA, the CDR3 is TGTGCCAGCAGCCAAACTAGCAATGAGCAGTTCTTC. It yields the protein CASSQTSNEQFF.

The chain combines TRBV4-2 with TRBJ2-7; a weak D match, TRBD2 (7 bases). V was cut by 1 base and J by 3 bases, with 16 bases left in between. The length of the CDR3 is 16 residues. The germline gives CDR1 LGHNA, CDR2 YNFKEQ. CDR3 amino acids: CASSQGGGQRLYEQYF. CDR3 bases: TGTGCCAGCAGCCAAGGGGGGGGGCAACGGCTCTACGAGCAGTACTTC.

The chain links TRBV2 to TRBJ1-2; 8 nucleotides agree with TRBD1. The CDR3 is made up of 16 amino acids. Per germline, CDR1 SNHLY and CDR2 FYNNEI. J gave up 4 bases and V 3 bases, and 10 bases lay outside the gene matches. The CDR3 loop is CASSELRAGGAYGYTF. In DNA, the CDR3 is TGTGCCAGCAGTGAGCTCCGGGCAGGGGGCGCCTATGGCTACACCTTC.

There are a few counts of this clonotype. The chain recombines TRBV5-5 with TRBJ1-2, with D maybe TRBD1 (5 bases). This CDR3 comprises 14 residues. V shed 2 bases and J shed 5 bases, with 13 bases lying between them. Germline assignment: CDR1 SGHKS and CDR2 YYEKEE (reference sequence). The CDR3 region is CASSLQEVSYGYTF. In DNA form, the CDR3 reads TGTGCCAGCAGCTTACAGGAGGTTTCTTATGGCTACACCTTC.

The chain uses TRBV12-3 or TRBV12-4 and TRBJ2-7, with 7 bases lining up with TRBD2. V was pared by 11 bases and J by 0 bases, with 7 bases of the junction left unmatched. This CDR3 has 13 residues. In nucleotides, the CDR3 is TGTGCCTCCGGGGGGAAAACCTCCTACGAGCAGTACTTC. The encoded protein is CASGGKTSYEQYF.

The chain carries TRBV21-1 and TRBJ2-1; the D call of TRBD1 is as the table states it, not checked on the DNA. TRBV21-1 is a documented pseudogene. The CDR3 has 15 amino acids. The CDR3 protein is CASNLDRPNYNEQFF. The CDR3 DNA is TGTGCCAGCAACCTAGACAGGCCGAATTACAATGAGCAGTTCTTC.

In its sample, this clonotype was seen a few times. CDR3 nucleotide sequence: TGTGCCATCAGAGCCGGGACTAGCGGGTCAGATACGCAGTATTTT. It translates to CAIRAGTSGSDTQYF. The rearrangement joins TRBV10-3 to TRBJ2-3; 12 nucleotides agree with TRBD2. V dropped 6 bases and J dropped 4; count of bases not matched to a gene: 5. The germline CDR1 and CDR2 sequences are ENHRY and SYGVKD. The CDR3 totals 15 residues.

This chain connects TRBV4-1 to TRBJ2-5; unclear D gene. Germline V CDR1 and CDR2: MGHRA, YSYEKL. V dropped 0 bases and J dropped 1 base, with 15 bases sitting between them. The CDR3 loop spans 17 amino acids. The CDR3 here is CASSQEGTAGTQETQYF. CDR3 DNA: TGCGCCAGCAGCCAAGAAGGTACAGCCGGAACCCAAGAGACCCAGTACTTC.

The chain recombines TRBV19 with TRBJ2-6, with no clear D. Trimming cost V 8 bases and J 0 bases, with 8 bases left between them. The V gene's germline CDR1 is LNHDA and CDR2 SQIVND (reference sequence). The CDR3 covers 14 residues. The DNA of the CDR3 is TGTGCCAGTCTTCCAGCCTCTGGGGCCAACGTCCTGACTTTC. Protein: CASLPASGANVLTF.

This clonotype was found a few times. The chain is built from TRBV11-3 and TRBJ2-7; perhaps TRBD2 as D (6 bases). Trimming cost V 2 bases and J 3 bases, with 20 bases left between them. Looked up from germline, CDR1 is SGHNT and CDR2 is YENEEA. The CDR3 has 17 residues. DNA of the CDR3: TGTGCCAGCAGCTTAAGGCCCCCGGGAGCGATCCGCTACGAGCAGTACTTC. Translating gives CASSLRPPGAIRYEQYF.

The gene calls are TRBV3-1 and TRBJ2-1, with D perhaps matching TRBD1 (6 bases). The CDR3 length is 14 residues. CDR1 and CDR2 from the germline V gene are LGHDT and YNNKEL (reference sequence). Between the trimmed V and J ends, which lost 5 bases and 7 bases, there was a span of 15 bases. In DNA form, the CDR3 reads TGTGCCAGCAGCATACACAGGGTTTCGAATGAGCAGTTCTTC. This codes for CASSIHRVSNEQFF.

This clonotype was seen just once. The V and J genes are TRBV9 and TRBJ2-2, with D tentatively TRBD2 (6 bases). CDR3 length: 15 amino acids. Deletions cut 4 bases from V and 1 base from J, with 11 bases between. Looked up from germline, CDR1 is SGDLS and CDR2 is YYNGEE. The CDR3 spells CASSTRGGNTGELFF. CDR3 DNA sequence: TGTGCCAGCAGCACGCGGGGAGGGAACACCGGGGAGCTGTTTTTT.

This clonotype came up a few times. The chain uses TRBV5-1 and TRBJ2-5, with D tentatively TRBD1 (6 bases). The CDR3 is 14 residues long. The V and J ends lost 4 bases and 5 bases respectively, with 15 bases between them. Germline-derived CDR1 and CDR2 are SGHRS and YFSETQ. The CDR3 reads CASSPDSADETQYF. Written as DNA, the CDR3 is TGCGCCAGCAGCCCGGACAGCGCGGACGAGACCCAGTACTTC.

The chain employs TRBV20-1 and TRBJ2-7; 7 bases map to TRBD1. The CDR3 has 14 amino acids. With 2 bases clipped from V and 5 bases from J, the junction kept 9 bases outside the gene matches. From germline, CDR1 is DFQATT and CDR2 SNEGSKA (reference sequence). CDR3 sequence reads: CSARKGAGAHEQYF. CDR3 bases: TGCAGTGCTAGAAAGGGGGCAGGGGCACACGAGCAGTACTTC.

This rearrangement joins TRBV7-9 to TRBJ2-3; 13 nucleotides align to TRBD2. V was pared by 4 bases and J by 3 bases, with 7 bases of the junction left unmatched. Germline V gene data show CDR1 as SEHNR and CDR2 as FQNEAQ (reference sequence). The CDR3 length is 17 residues. The CDR3 nucleotides read TGTGCCAGCAGCTCTGGACTAGCGGGAGTAGGGACAGATACGCAGTATTTT. As protein: CASSSGLAGVGTDTQYF.

This clonotype occurred a few times. This chain connects TRBV7-2 to TRBJ2-7; D tentatively fits TRBD1 or TRBD2 (5 bases each). Germline loops: CDR1 SGHTA, CDR2 FQGNSA. There are 15 residues in the CDR3. The ends were cut back, 4 bases at V and 2 bases at J, with 15 bases in the middle. CDR3 amino acids: CASSSGREWTYEQYF. The CDR3 bases are TGTGCCAGCAGCTCGGGCAGGGAGTGGACCTACGAGCAGTACTTC. Variable domain in full (rest from reference TRBV7-2 and TRBJ2-7): GAGVSQSPSNKVTEKGKDVELRCDPISGHTALYWYRQSLGQGLEFLIYFQGNSAPDKSGLPSDRFSAERTGGSVSTLTIQRTQQEDSAVYLCASSSGREWTYEQYFGPGTRLTVT.

The table lists this clonotype with a few counts. The genes are TRBV27 and TRBJ1-1; 9 positions match TRBD1. Germline loops: CDR1 MNHEY, CDR2 SMNVEV (reference sequence). The V and J ends lost 2 bases and 5 bases, in that order; junction bases with no gene match: 9. The CDR3 is 16 residues long. Here the CDR3 DNA reads TGTGCCAGCAGTTTACTTATAAGGGGACAGGGAACTGAAGCTTTCTTT. Its protein is CASSLLIRGQGTEAFF.

The rearrangement links TRBV5-1 to TRBJ2-1; D possibly corresponds to TRBD1 (6 bases). Per germline, CDR1 SGHRS and CDR2 YFSETQ. The CDR3 has 13 residues. Trimming cost V 4 bases and J 9 bases, with 14 bases left between them. The chain's CDR3 is CASSPGQVSEQFF. The CDR3 DNA reads as TGCGCCAGCAGCCCGGGACAAGTCAGTGAGCAGTTCTTC.

This clonotype came up a few times. The genes are TRBV7-3 and TRBJ2-6; the D gene could be TRBD1 or TRBD2 (6 bases each). Trimming shortened V by 5 bases and J by 0 bases, and 14 bases separated the two germline ends. There are 17 residues in the CDR3. Per germline, CDR1 SGHTA and CDR2 FQGTGA. This chain's CDR3 is CASSLGGSLSGANVLTF. The CDR3 nucleotides read TGTGCCAGCAGCCTGGGGGGCTCCCTCTCTGGGGCCAACGTCCTGACTTTC.

The CDR3 nucleotides read TGTGCCAGCAGCCGGAGGGGAGGATATGGCTACACCTTC. Its protein product is CASSRRGGYGYTF. The chain has TRBV4-2 and TRBJ1-2, with D possibly matching TRBD1 (5 bases). Trimming shortened V by 4 bases and J by 5 bases, and 11 bases separated the two germline ends. The CDR3 contains 13 residues. CDR1 and CDR2 (germline): LGHNA, YNFKEQ.

This clonotype was observed a handful of times. V is TRBV6-6 and J is TRBJ2-1, with D tentatively TRBD2 (5 bases). CDR1 is MNHNY, CDR2 SVGAGI, per germline (reference sequence). The CDR3 is 17 amino acids. V was cut by 1 base and J by 9 bases, with 22 bases left in between. CDR3 protein: CASSYLNSDTFTSEQFF. CDR3 DNA sequence: TGTGCCAGCAGTTACTTAAATAGCGACACTTTTACCAGTGAGCAGTTCTTC.

The chain is built from TRBV20-1 and TRBJ2-5; 7 bases are a match to TRBD2. Germline-derived CDR1 and CDR2 are DFQATT and SNEGSKA (reference sequence). J lost 3 bases, V lost 3 bases, and 7 bases had no gene match. The CDR3 is made up of 14 amino acids. This CDR3 is CSASNRGGEETQYF. CDR3 sequence (DNA): TGCAGTGCTAGCAATCGCGGGGGTGAAGAGACCCAGTACTTC.

In this sample, this clonotype turned up a few times. This chain uses TRBV12-3 or TRBV12-4 with TRBJ1-1; D ambiguous. This CDR3 has 15 amino acids. V was clipped by 2 bases and J by 7 bases, with 17 bases between them. The CDR3 bases are TGTGCCAGCAGTTTACGAGGGTCCGCCGTTGGTGAAGCTTTCTTT. This codes for CASSLRGSAVGEAFF.

The V gene is TRBV7-2, the J gene TRBJ2-2; unclear D gene. Germline CDR1 SGHTA, CDR2 FQGNSA. V was cut by 5 bases and J by 4 bases, with 8 bases left in between. CDR3 size: 13 residues. The CDR3 DNA reads TGTGCCAGCAGCCCGTCGCCCACCGGGGAGCTGTTTTTT. The encoded protein is CASSPSPTGELFF.